This entry describes one TCR beta chain. The antigen remains undetermined. Whether given at about 4 or about 12 weeks, second doses were pooled. With 5 bases removed from V and 0 bases from J, the gap between germline ends came to 7 bases. Germline lookup yields CDR1 SGHAT and CDR2 FQDESV (reference sequence). This CDR3 has 13 amino acids. This sample stems from a study of T cell responses to AZD1222 COVID-19 vaccine. Overall study results and limits: Every sample of the repertoires postdated the peak T cell response. It should be noted that donors were predominantly white British and more often female, and clonal diversity was possibly underestimated.

Produced via immunoSEQ multiplex PCR; TCRdb's table is partial and in-frame only. Of 86,000 or so clones listed, 85% to 90% are singletons. The V gene is TRBV11-1, the J gene TRBJ1-1; D unclear. The TCR sequence derives from an adult who received the AZD1222 COVID-19 vaccine. The sequenced sample was peripheral blood, obtained 28 days after the second AZD1222 dose. CDR3: CASSPPLNTEAFF. As DNA, the CDR3 is TGTGCCAGCAGCCCCCCACTGAACACTGAAGCTTTCTTT.